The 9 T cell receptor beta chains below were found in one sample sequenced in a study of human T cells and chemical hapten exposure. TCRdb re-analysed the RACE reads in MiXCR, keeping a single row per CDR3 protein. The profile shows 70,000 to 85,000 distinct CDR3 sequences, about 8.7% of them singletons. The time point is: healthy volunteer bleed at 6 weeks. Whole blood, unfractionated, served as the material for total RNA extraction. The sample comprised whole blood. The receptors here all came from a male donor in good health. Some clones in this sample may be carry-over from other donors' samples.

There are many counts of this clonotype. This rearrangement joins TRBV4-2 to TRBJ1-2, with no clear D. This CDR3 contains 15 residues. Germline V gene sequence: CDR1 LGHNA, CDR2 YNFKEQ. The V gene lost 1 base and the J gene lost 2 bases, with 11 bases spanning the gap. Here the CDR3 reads CASSQGLGRNYGYTF. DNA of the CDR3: TGTGCCAGCAGCCAAGGTCTGGGCAGAAACTATGGCTACACCTTC.

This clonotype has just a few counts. The CDR3 DNA follows: TGTGCCAGCAGACCCCAAGTTTTAGCGGGAAGGAATGAGCAGTTCTTC. It is translated as CASRPQVLAGRNEQFF. The chain joins TRBV6-2 or TRBV6-3 to TRBJ2-1, with 8 nucleotides matching TRBD2. The CDR3 spans 16 residues. Losses at the gene ends were 6 bases for V and 7 bases for J; bases not matched to a gene: 14. CDR1 is MNHEY and CDR2 is SVGEGT in the germline V gene.

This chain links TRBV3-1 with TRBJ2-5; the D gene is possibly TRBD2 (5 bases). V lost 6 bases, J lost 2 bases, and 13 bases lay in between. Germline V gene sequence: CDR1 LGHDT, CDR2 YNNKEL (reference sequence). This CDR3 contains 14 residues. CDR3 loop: CASSLEGGQETQYF. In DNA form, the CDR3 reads TGTGCCAGCAGTCTAGAAGGAGGACAAGAGACCCAGTACTTC.

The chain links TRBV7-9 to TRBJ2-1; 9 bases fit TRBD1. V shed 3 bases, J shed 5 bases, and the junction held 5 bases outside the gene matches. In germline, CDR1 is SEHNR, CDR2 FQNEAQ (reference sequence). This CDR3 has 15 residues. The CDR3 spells CASSFSGTGHNEQFF. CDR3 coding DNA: TGTGCCAGCAGCTTTTCCGGGACAGGGCACAATGAGCAGTTCTTC. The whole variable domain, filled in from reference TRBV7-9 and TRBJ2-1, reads DTGVSQNPRHKITKRGQNVTFRCDPISEHNRLYWYRQTLGQGPEFLTYFQNEAQLEKSRLLSDRFSAERPKGSFSTLEIQRTEQGDSAMYLCASSFSGTGHNEQFFGPGTRLTVL.

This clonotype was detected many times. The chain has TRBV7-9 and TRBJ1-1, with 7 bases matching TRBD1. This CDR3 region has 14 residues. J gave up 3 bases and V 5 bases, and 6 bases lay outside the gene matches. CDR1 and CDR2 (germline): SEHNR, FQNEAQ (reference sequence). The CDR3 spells CASSKGTVDTEAFF. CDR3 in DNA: TGTGCCAGCAGCAAAGGGACAGTGGACACTGAAGCTTTCTTT.

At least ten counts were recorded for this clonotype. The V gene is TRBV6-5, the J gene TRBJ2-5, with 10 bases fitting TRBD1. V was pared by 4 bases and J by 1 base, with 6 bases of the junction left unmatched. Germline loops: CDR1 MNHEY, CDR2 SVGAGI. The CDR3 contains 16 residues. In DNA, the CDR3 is TGTGCCAGCAGTTCGTGGACAGGGGGGTCCCAAGAGACCCAGTACTTC. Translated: CASSSWTGGSQETQYF.

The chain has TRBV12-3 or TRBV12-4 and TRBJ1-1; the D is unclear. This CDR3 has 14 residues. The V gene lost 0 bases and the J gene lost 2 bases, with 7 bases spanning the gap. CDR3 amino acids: CASSLALGNTEAFF. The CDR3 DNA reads TGTGCCAGCAGTTTAGCGCTAGGTAACACTGAAGCTTTCTTT.

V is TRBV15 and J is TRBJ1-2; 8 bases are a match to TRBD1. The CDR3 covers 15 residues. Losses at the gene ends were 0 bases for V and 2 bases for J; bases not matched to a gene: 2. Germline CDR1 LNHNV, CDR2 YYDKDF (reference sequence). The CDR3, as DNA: TGTGCCACCAGCAGAGATCAGGGGGCAAACTATGGCTACACCTTC. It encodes CATSRDQGANYGYTF.

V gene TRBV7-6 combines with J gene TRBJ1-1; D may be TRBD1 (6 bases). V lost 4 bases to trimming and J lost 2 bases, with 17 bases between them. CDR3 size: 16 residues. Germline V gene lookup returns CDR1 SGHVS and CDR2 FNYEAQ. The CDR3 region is CASSSPRTEGNTEAFF. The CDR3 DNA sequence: TGTGCCAGCAGCTCCCCGCGGACAGAGGGTAACACTGAAGCTTTCTTT.